This TCR beta chain appears in the sequencing data of a study of regulatory T cells in long-lasting Graves disease. Notes on the study in general: Segments TRBV28, TRBJ1-2 and TRBJ2-5 showed preferential usage in persistent disease.

The TCR beta library used iRepertoire HTBI primers with Arm-PCR amplification of CDR3. TCRdb reanalysed the multiplex PCR reads using MiXCR and keeps one entry per CDR3 protein. The sample shows 520,000 or so distinct CDR3 sequences, more than 10% of them seen only once. Germline V gene lookup returns CDR1 ENHRY and CDR2 SYGVKD. The J segment lost 8 bases and the V segment lost 10 bases, leaving 12 bases of the junction unmatched. The CDR3 consists of 14 residues. Time point described: newly diagnosed GD, antithyroid drugs for less than 3 months. With RNA extracted from PBMCs as input, the TCR library was made. About 8.8 milliliters of peripheral blood were drawn into EDTA tubes. A remark on this clonotype: Its antigen is as yet unknown.

These data are also associated with another study on T cells in Graves' hyperthyroidism and ophthalmopathy. That source notes: Appearing also in blood were most of the thyroid clonotypes expanded above 0.001.

The sequences come from peripheral blood mononuclear cells (PBMCs), collected at new diagnosis, from a patient treated with antithyroid drugs. The chain combines TRBV10-3 with TRBJ1-4; 8 positions match TRBD1. This sequence originates from a woman in her thirties with Graves disease. In DNA form, the CDR3 reads TGTGCCAGCATTCCAGGGGGCTCAGGGGAAAAACTGTTTTTT. Its protein is CASIPGGSGEKLFF.